The 16 T cell receptor beta chains reported below all come from one sample, sequenced in a study of siplizumab effects on memory and regulatory T cells. Only in-frame clones appear in the TCRdb table, and some are missing; sequencing was by immunoSEQ multiplex PCR. The sample lists approximately 50,000 clones, approximately 93% occurring once. The sample consisted of CD8+ T cells sorted from blood. The receptors originated from a human donor in good health.

This clone was observed once. The rearrangement joins TRBV6-5 to TRBJ2-3; the D is unclear. Trimming left V 7 bases short and J 7 bases short, with 6 bases between. The CDR3 runs to 10 residues. Per the germline V gene, CDR1 is MNHEY and CDR2 is SVGAGI. As DNA, the CDR3 is TGTGCCAGCAAGGGAAATACGCAGTATTTT. This translates into CASKGNTQYF.

V usage is TRBV19 and J usage is TRBJ2-6; D ambiguous. Trimming stripped 3 bases from V and 1 base from J, with 7 bases between. Germline V gives CDR1 LNHDA, CDR2 SQIVND (reference sequence). The CDR3 extends over 15 amino acids. The CDR3 region has the DNA TGTGCCAGTAGTATCTTCTTATCTGGGGCCAACGTCCTGACTTTC. Its protein is CASSIFLSGANVLTF.

This chain links TRBV7-9 with TRBJ2-5; no firm D call. The J call may be incorrect, as the DNA end agrees better with TRBJ2-7. The germline CDR1 and CDR2 sequences are SEHNR and FQNEAQ (reference sequence). The CDR3 spans 14 residues. The CDR3 sequence is CASSLGAGRYEQYF. The CDR3, as DNA: TGTGCCAGCAGCTTAGGGGCAGGACGATACGAGCAGTACTTC.

This clone was recorded only once. This rearrangement joins TRBV10-3 to TRBJ1-5; D is ambiguous. V gave up 0 bases and J gave up 1 base, with 7 bases separating them. CDR3 size: 15 residues. Germline V CDR1 and CDR2: ENHRY, SYGVKD. In DNA form, the CDR3 reads TGTGCCATCAGTGAGTCGGACGGGAGCAATCAGCCCCAGCATTTT. It encodes CAISESDGSNQPQHF.

Written as DNA, the CDR3 is TGTGCCAGCAGTGAGTCAGGGGGCACCGGGGAGCTGTTTTTT. It encodes CASSESGGTGELFF. The V and J genes are TRBV6-4 and TRBJ2-2; 7 bases line up with TRBD1. V shed 3 bases, J shed 4 bases, and the junction held 2 bases outside the gene matches. The V gene's germline CDR1 is MRHNA and CDR2 SNTAGT. This CDR3 region has 14 residues.

Here the CDR3 DNA reads TGTGCCAGCAGCCAGCCCGGGACTAGCGGAAACTACGAGCAGTACTTC. Amino acid sequence: CASSQPGTSGNYEQYF. This rearrangement joins TRBV4-2 to TRBJ2-7; 11 bases match TRBD2. The CDR3 sequence is 16 residues long. Germline CDR1 and CDR2: LGHNA and YNFKEQ. The V gene end was trimmed by 3 bases and the J gene end by 3 bases; junction bases not matched to a gene: 7.

The chain is built from TRBV19 and TRBJ2-7; D may be TRBD2 (6 bases). The CDR3 has 15 residues. Germline assignment: CDR1 LNHDA and CDR2 SQIVND (reference sequence). Trimming cost V 8 bases and J 4 bases, with 21 bases left between them. The CDR3 is CASSARTGEIYEQYF. The CDR3 DNA reads as TGTGCCAGTTCTGCCCGGACGGGAGAGATATACGAGCAGTACTTC.

V and J are TRBV4-1 and TRBJ1-2; no reliable D call. Between the trimmed V and J ends, which lost 1 base and 5 bases, there was a span of 5 bases. In germline, CDR1 is MGHRA, CDR2 YSYEKL. The CDR3 consists of 12 residues. The chain's CDR3 is CASSQGVYGYTF. In nucleotides, the CDR3 is TGCGCCAGCAGCCAAGGTGTGTATGGCTACACCTTC.

The count of this clone is one. The rearrangement links TRBV5-8 to TRBJ2-7; 9 bases fit TRBD2. CDR1 is SGHTS and CDR2 is YDEGEE in the germline V gene. The V segment lost 0 bases and the J segment 3 bases; nucleotides outside the gene matches: 4. The CDR3 contains 15 residues. CDR3 nucleotide sequence: TGTGCCAGCAGCTTGGCTCCTAGCGGGATCTACGAGCAGTACTTC. Residues: CASSLAPSGIYEQYF.

The chain has TRBV30 and TRBJ2-7; TRBD1 matches at 9 bases. This CDR3 has 15 residues. Trimming cost V 0 bases and J 5 bases; bases outside gene matches: 8. Germline V lookup: CDR1 GTSNPN, CDR2 SVGIG (reference sequence). The CDR3 nucleotides read TGTGCCTGGAGTGTACCCGGGACAGGGAGGGACGAGCAGTACTTC. It is translated as CAWSVPGTGRDEQYF. The variable domain in full, completed from reference TRBV30 and TRBJ2-7, reads SQTIHQWPATLVQPVGSPLSLECTVEGTSNPNLYWYRQAAGRGLQLLFYSVGIGQISSEVPQNLSASRPQDRQFILSSKKLLLSDSGFYLCAWSVPGTGRDEQYFGPGTRLTVT.

The chain combines TRBV7-6 with TRBJ2-5; TRBD1 is a possible D gene (6 bases). The V end was cut by 1 base, the J end by 1 base, with 10 bases between. CDR3 length: 15 residues. CDR1 and CDR2 from the germline V gene are SGHVS and FNYEAQ. Here the CDR3 reads CASSLEWTVQETQYF. The CDR3 bases are TGTGCCAGCAGCTTAGAGTGGACAGTCCAAGAGACCCAGTACTTC.

The chain links TRBV27 to TRBJ2-1, with D possibly TRBD2 on 6 matching bases. CDR1 is MNHEY, CDR2 SMNVEV, per germline (reference sequence). Trimming took 8 bases from V and 4 from J, leaving 15 bases between them. The CDR3 is 14 residues long. For the CDR3, the DNA is TGTGCCAGCGCTCCAGGAGGGCCTTACAATGAGCAGTTCTTC. Amino acids: CASAPGGPYNEQFF.

The gene calls are TRBV28 and TRBJ2-3; D may correspond to TRBD1 or TRBD2 (5 bases each). The CDR3 contains 15 residues. V lost 1 base to trimming and J lost 6 bases, with 14 bases between them. From germline, CDR1 is MDHEN and CDR2 SYDVKM. This CDR3 is CASSLLKLGTDTQYF. The CDR3 bases are TGTGCCAGCAGTTTATTGAAACTAGGGACGGATACGCAGTATTTT.

The rearrangement joins TRBV10-2 to TRBJ1-2; D is possibly TRBD1 (6 bases). Trimming left V 0 bases short and J 8 bases short, with 19 bases between. The germline V gene has CDR1 WSHSY and CDR2 SAAADI. CDR3 length equals 16 residues. The CDR3 is CASSESILGTNGGYTF. The DNA of the CDR3 is TGCGCCAGCAGTGAGTCGATACTCGGGACAAATGGCGGCTACACCTTC.

This chain joins TRBV4-1 and TRBJ2-3, with TRBD2 matching over 14 bases. The CDR3 contains 20 residues. J gave up 4 bases and V 4 bases, and 16 bases lay outside the gene matches. The germline CDR1 and CDR2 sequences are MGHRA and YSYEKL. The CDR3 is CASSRPHSGLAGEWADTQYF. In DNA, the CDR3 is TGCGCCAGCAGCCGTCCTCACTCGGGACTAGCGGGAGAGTGGGCAGATACGCAGTATTTT.

The V gene is TRBV7-9, the J gene TRBJ1-1; D ambiguous. Trimming cost V 8 bases and J 0 bases, with 16 bases left between them. This CDR3 has 15 amino acids. Germline V gene lookup returns CDR1 SEHNR and CDR2 FQNEAQ (reference sequence). The chain's CDR3 is CASLNVGGMNTEAFF. CDR3 DNA sequence: TGTGCCAGCCTCAATGTAGGAGGCATGAACACTGAAGCTTTCTTT.